A single sample is the source of the 24 T cell receptor beta chains below, sequenced in a study of identical twins. TCRdb re-analysed the 5' RACE reads in MiXCR, keeping a single row per CDR3 protein. The table has about 1.7 million distinct CDR3 sequences, about 32% seen once. Sequenced sample: cord blood. The receptors were sampled from a newborn girl in good health.

In its sample, this clonotype was seen a few times. The V and J genes are TRBV21-1 and TRBJ2-2. TRBV21-1 is noted as a pseudogene. The CDR3 sequence is 13 residues long. The CDR3 nucleotides are TGTGCCGGCTGGGTGATAGGGACCGGGGAGCTGTTTTTT. It specifies CAGWVIGTGELFF.

This clonotype was counted many times. The V call is TRBV9, the J call TRBJ2-7; D assignment may be TRBD1 or TRBD2 (5 bases each). The germline V and J ends were trimmed by 2 bases and 4 bases, with 16 bases remaining between them. The CDR3 runs to 15 residues. The germline CDR1 and CDR2 sequences are SGDLS and YYNGEE. Here the CDR3 DNA reads TGTGCCAGCAGCGTTGATCCGGGACCCCTTTACGAGCAGTACTTC. Its protein product is CASSVDPGPLYEQYF.

This clonotype appeared a few times. The chain is built from TRBV6-2 or TRBV6-3 and TRBJ2-7; the D gene is possibly TRBD1 (6 bases). The CDR3 is 20 residues long. Trimming removed 6 bases at V and 0 bases at J, with 30 bases between. Germline-derived CDR1 and CDR2 are MNHEY and SVGEGT. Written as DNA, the CDR3 is TGTGCCAGCAGCAAGCAGTCAGGGGCAAGACCTCATTTTACCTCCTACGAGCAGTACTTC. This sequence encodes CASSKQSGARPHFTSYEQYF.

This clonotype was counted only a few times. The chain carries TRBV5-1 and TRBJ2-3, with 7 bases that match TRBD2. V was pared by 9 bases and J by 6 bases, with 16 bases of the junction left unmatched. The CDR3 loop spans 15 amino acids. The V gene's germline CDR1 is SGHRS and CDR2 YFSETQ. The CDR3 region is CATRRAGPLDDTQYF. The CDR3 nucleotides read TGCGCCACCCGACGAGCGGGGCCCCTCGATGATACGCAGTATTTT.

This clonotype was observed many times. The chain combines TRBV12-3 or TRBV12-4 with TRBJ2-1; D may be TRBD1 (6 bases). The CDR3 spans 16 residues. The V end was cut by 5 bases, the J end by 2 bases, with 16 bases between. The CDR3 protein is CASSPTGKPAYNEQFF. As DNA, the CDR3 is TGTGCCAGCAGTCCCACAGGGAAACCCGCCTACAATGAGCAGTTCTTC.

As concerns this clonotype: At one end, the junction sequence differs from germline, possibly due to a read error. V usage is TRBV27 and J usage is TRBJ2-1, with D possibly TRBD2 on 5 matching bases. The CDR3 contains 13 residues. Germline CDR1 is MNHEY and CDR2 is SMNVEV (reference sequence). The CDR3 region has the DNA TGTGCCAGCAGTTACATTCCGGGGTATGAGCGGTTCTTC. Translating it yields CASSYIPGYERFF.

The gene calls are TRBV5-8 and TRBJ1-5; tentative D call: TRBD1 (5 bases). The CDR3 is 14 residues long. V was shortened by 3 bases and J by 9 bases, with 16 bases between the two germline ends. Germline V gene sequence: CDR1 SGHTS, CDR2 YDEGEE. Written as DNA, the CDR3 is TGTGCCAGCAGCTCGGGACCGCCCTGTCGGCCCCAGCATTTT. It is translated as CASSSGPPCRPQHF.

This clonotype was seen only a few times. V gene TRBV20-1 combines with J gene TRBJ1-2, with D uncertain. Trimming left V 2 bases short and J 0 bases short, with 16 bases between. This CDR3 region has 16 residues. CDR1 and CDR2 from the germline V gene are DFQATT and SNEGSKA (reference sequence). CDR3 in DNA: TGCAGTGCTAGACCCCCGAGAGGCAGGACTAACTATGGCTACACCTTC. Translating it yields CSARPPRGRTNYGYTF.

This clonotype occurred a few times. The rearrangement links TRBV6-5 to TRBJ1-1; D is undetermined. V was cut by 2 bases and J by 1 base, with 8 bases left in between. Germline V CDR1 and CDR2: MNHEY, SVGAGI. The CDR3 has 14 residues. The chain's CDR3 is CASSYNDGNTEAFF. CDR3 nucleotide sequence: TGTGCCAGCAGTTACAACGACGGGAACACTGAAGCTTTCTTT.

This clonotype was counted a few times. CDR3 DNA: TGTGCCATCAGTGAGTCGTGGCGAGATACGCAGTATTTT. It encodes CAISESWRDTQYF. The rearrangement uses TRBV10-3 and TRBJ2-3; D is ambiguous. The CDR3 spans 13 residues. CDR1 is ENHRY and CDR2 is SYGVKD in the germline V gene. V dropped 0 bases and J dropped 5 bases, with 6 bases sitting between them.

This clonotype was counted only a few times. This chain connects TRBV4-1 to TRBJ2-1; TRBD2 matches at 8 bases. With V trimmed by 0 bases and J by 3 bases, 4 bases remained unmatched. Germline assignment: CDR1 MGHRA and CDR2 YSYEKL. This CDR3 spans 16 amino acids. CDR3 protein: CASSQDELADYNEQFF. CDR3 bases: TGCGCCAGCAGCCAAGATGAACTAGCGGACTACAATGAGCAGTTCTTC.

CDR3 loop: CAIKSGGVGSTGELFF. CDR3 in DNA: TGTGCCATCAAGAGCGGGGGGGTTGGTAGCACCGGGGAGCTGTTTTTT. The genes are TRBV10-3 and TRBJ2-2, with 10 bases matching TRBD2. The CDR3 totals 16 residues. The V segment lost 7 bases and the J segment 4 bases; nucleotides outside the gene matches: 9. Germline CDR1 ENHRY, CDR2 SYGVKD.

With respect to this clonotype: Just one base apart from a much larger clone, this may be a read error. The chain links TRBV10-3 to TRBJ2-3, with D possibly being TRBD1 (6 bases). Trimming took 3 bases from V and 4 from J, leaving 11 bases between them. The CDR3 totals 14 residues. The germline CDR1 and CDR2 sequences are ENHRY and SYGVKD. DNA for the CDR3: TGTGCCATCAGTGATCAGGGGCGCGCAGATACGCAGTATTTT. Protein sequence: CAISDQGRADTQYF.

The chain recombines TRBV9 with TRBJ2-3; 7 nucleotides line up with TRBD2. The CDR3 spans 14 residues. Germline V gives CDR1 SGDLS, CDR2 YYNGEE. The V gene end was trimmed by 2 bases and the J gene end by 5 bases; junction bases not matched to a gene: 5. For the CDR3, the DNA is TGTGCCAGCAGCGTCACCCCGGGGGGAGATACGCAGTATTTT. Translation gives CASSVTPGGDTQYF.

The CDR3 region is CASRYRGRDYTF. CDR3 bases: TGTGCCAGCAGGTACAGGGGGCGGGACTACACCTTC. This chain uses TRBV2 with TRBJ1-2; 9 bases map to TRBD1. CDR1 is SNHLY, CDR2 FYNNEI, per germline. V shed 6 bases, J shed 10 bases, and the junction held 6 bases outside the gene matches. The CDR3 is 12 residues long.

The chain links TRBV21-1 to TRBJ2-7; TRBD1 is the table's D call and was not checked against the DNA. TRBV21-1 is a pseudogene. This CDR3 is 17 amino acids long. CDR3 DNA: TGTGCCAGCAGCAAAGCGGCGTCGAGGGGGCCTACCTACGAGCAGTACTTC. Residues: CASSKAASRGPTYEQYF.

The V call is TRBV4-1, the J call TRBJ1-1; D unresolved. V was cut by 5 bases and J by 1 base, with 8 bases left in between. This CDR3 is built from 13 residues. CDR1 and CDR2 (germline): MGHRA, YSYEKL. CDR3 protein: CASSKKGNTEAFF. The CDR3 nucleotides are TGCGCCAGCAGCAAAAAGGGGAACACTGAAGCTTTCTTT.

The chain links TRBV5-1 to TRBJ2-1; D unresolved. V lost 8 bases and J 6 bases, leaving 15 bases between the germline ends. The CDR3 has 13 amino acids. The germline V gene has CDR1 SGHRS and CDR2 YFSETQ. The CDR3 spells CARRLGFLNEQFF. For the CDR3, the DNA is TGCGCCAGACGGCTAGGGTTCCTCAATGAGCAGTTCTTC.

This chain joins TRBV6-2 or TRBV6-3 and TRBJ2-7; the D gene could be TRBD1 or TRBD2 (6 bases each). CDR1 MNHEY and CDR2 SVGEGT come from the germline V gene. CDR3 length: 12 residues. V lost 7 bases and J 11 bases, leaving 18 bases between the germline ends. CDR3 sequence: CASKNGGGYEYF. In nucleotides, the CDR3 is TGTGCCAGCAAGAACGGAGGGGGGTATGAGTACTTC.

The table lists this clonotype with a few counts. This chain connects TRBV6-5 to TRBJ2-2, with TRBD2 matching 15 bases. Germline loops: CDR1 MNHEY, CDR2 SVGAGI. The CDR3 totals 17 residues. Trimming removed 2 bases from V and 5 bases from J; junction bases left unmatched: 3. The CDR3 loop is CASSYGLAGGGTGELFF. In DNA, the CDR3 is TGTGCCAGCAGTTACGGACTAGCGGGAGGGGGGACCGGGGAGCTGTTTTTT.

This clonotype was detected a few times. J is TRBJ2-1 and V is TRBV10-3; 8 bases agree with TRBD1. With 5 bases clipped from V and 7 bases from J, the junction kept 1 base outside the gene matches. The CDR3 consists of 12 residues. Germline-derived CDR1 and CDR2 are ENHRY and SYGVKD. The CDR3 loop is CAISYRGNEQFF. The CDR3 region has the DNA TGTGCCATCAGTTACAGGGGGAATGAGCAGTTCTTC.

The J gene is TRBJ2-3, the V gene TRBV10-3; 10 bases line up with TRBD2. The V gene end was trimmed by 4 bases and the J gene end by 1 base; junction bases not matched to a gene: 2. The CDR3 sequence is 15 residues long. The germline gives CDR1 ENHRY, CDR2 SYGVKD. The CDR3 protein is CAISAGTSGTDTQYF. The CDR3 DNA follows: TGTGCCATCAGTGCCGGGACTAGCGGCACAGATACGCAGTATTTT.

This clonotype appeared a few times. This chain connects TRBV2 to TRBJ1-2; no clear D gene. Trimming cost V 4 bases and J 4 bases, with 10 bases left between them. Germline assignment: CDR1 SNHLY and CDR2 FYNNEI. There are 13 residues in the CDR3. The CDR3 sequence is CASSGLESYGYTF. DNA of the CDR3: TGTGCCAGCAGTGGGCTGGAGAGCTATGGCTACACCTTC.

This rearrangement joins TRBV5-1 to TRBJ2-2; no reliable D call. Trimming removed 0 bases at V and 1 base at J, with 25 bases between. Germline CDR1 reads SGHRS; CDR2 reads YFSETQ. This CDR3 has 21 amino acids. The CDR3 DNA sequence: TGCGCCAGCAGCTTGGAAAGATTAGGCGGCGGCGGCCTTCAGAACACCGGGGAGCTGTTTTTT. Protein: CASSLERLGGGGLQNTGELFF.